Included here is one T cell receptor (beta chain) sequence, with context. Its target is unknown. With 60 Vbeta and 13 Jbeta primers, the PCR was carried out. Generated by immunoSEQ multiplex PCR, the TCRdb table keeps only in-frame clones and is missing some. The table has about 200,000 clones, 79% seen once. The sample is drawn from a study of cytomegalovirus exposure and HLA in healthy donors. Study-level findings and limits: V segments that were indistinguishable, TRBV6-2 and TRBV6-3 among them, were omitted from analysis. Evidence from a later analysis indicated that most CMV-associated TCR beta chains looked HLA-restricted. In vitro assays verified that three CMV-associated chains recognized CMV antigens specifically. TCR association rates varied by HLA locus in a later analysis, with DRB1 highest and HLA-C lowest.

Germline CDR1 DFQATT, CDR2 SNEGSKA (reference sequence). CDR3 length: 11 residues. V was clipped by 5 bases and J by 3 bases, with 5 bases between them. The sequenced sample consisted of PBMCs. This sequence was found in a girl under 18 in good health and CMV-seropositive. The rearrangement joins TRBV20-1 to TRBJ1-3; D gene unclear. The DNA for the CDR3 is TGCAGTGCTGAGGGTGGAAACACCATATATTTT. Amino acids: CSAEGGNTIYF.